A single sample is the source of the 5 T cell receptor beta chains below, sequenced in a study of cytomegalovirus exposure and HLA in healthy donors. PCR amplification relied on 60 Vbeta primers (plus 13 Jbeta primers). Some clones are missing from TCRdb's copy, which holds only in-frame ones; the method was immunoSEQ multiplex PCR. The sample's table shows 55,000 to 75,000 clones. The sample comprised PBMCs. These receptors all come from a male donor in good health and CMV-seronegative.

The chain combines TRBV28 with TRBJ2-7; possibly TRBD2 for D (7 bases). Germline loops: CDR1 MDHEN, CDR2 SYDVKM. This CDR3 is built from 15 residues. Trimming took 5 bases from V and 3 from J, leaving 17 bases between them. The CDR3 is CASSPRGAGSYEQYF. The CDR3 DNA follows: TGTGCCAGCAGTCCCAGGGGAGCGGGGAGCTACGAGCAGTACTTC. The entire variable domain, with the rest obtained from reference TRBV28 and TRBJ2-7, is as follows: DVKVTQSSRYLVKRTGEKVFLECVQDMDHENMFWYRQDPGLGLRLIYFSYDVKMKEKGDIPEGYSVSREKKERFSLILESASTNQTSMYLCASSPRGAGSYEQYFGPGTRLTVT.

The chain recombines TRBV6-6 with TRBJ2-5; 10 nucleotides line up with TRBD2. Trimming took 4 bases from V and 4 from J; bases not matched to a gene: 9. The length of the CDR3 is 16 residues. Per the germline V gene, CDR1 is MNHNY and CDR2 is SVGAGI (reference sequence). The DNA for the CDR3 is TGTGCCAGCAGTTTGGGCCTTAGCGGGGGGTTAGAGACCCAGTACTTC. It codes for CASSLGLSGGLETQYF.

CDR3 loop: CASSFYDSYEQYF. CDR3 in DNA: TGTGCCAGCAGCTTTTACGACAGCTACGAGCAGTACTTC. The V call is TRBV7-9, the J call TRBJ2-7, with D possibly matching TRBD1 (5 bases). This CDR3 is built from 13 residues. Germline V gives CDR1 SEHNR, CDR2 FQNEAQ (reference sequence). With 3 bases removed from V and 3 bases from J, the gap between germline ends came to 9 bases. Supplemented by reference TRBV7-9 and TRBJ2-7, the full variable domain reads DTGVSQNPRHKITKRGQNVTFRCDPISEHNRLYWYRQTLGQGPEFLTYFQNEAQLEKSRLLSDRFSAERPKGSFSTLEIQRTEQGDSAMYLCASSFYDSYEQYFGPGTRLTVT.

CDR3 loop: CASSSRTSGGADTQYF. Written as DNA, the CDR3 is TGTGCCAGCTCATCTCGGACTAGCGGGGGGGCAGATACGCAGTATTTT. The chain is built from TRBV18 and TRBJ2-3, with 15 nucleotides matching TRBD2. This CDR3 is 16 amino acids long. The V and J ends lost 5 bases and 4 bases, in that order; junction bases with no gene match: 4. In germline, CDR1 is KGHSH, CDR2 LQKENI.

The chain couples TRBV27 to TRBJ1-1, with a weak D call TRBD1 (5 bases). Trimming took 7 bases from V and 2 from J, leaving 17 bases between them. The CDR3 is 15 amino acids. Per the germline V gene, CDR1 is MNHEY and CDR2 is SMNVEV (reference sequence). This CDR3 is CASTGGGMRNTEAFF. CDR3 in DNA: TGTGCCAGCACCGGCGGGGGAATGAGAAACACTGAAGCTTTCTTT.